This T cell receptor (beta chain) was obtained from a study of type 1 regulatory T cells. TCRdb analysed the reads with MiXCR anew, one entry per CDR3 protein. Of roughly 65,000 distinct CDR3 sequences in the sample, 49% were seen once. As for this clonotype: The antigen is not known.

Source material: cultured non-Tr1 T cells, either the whole culture or a sorted T cell fraction (not recorded which). The sequence was collected from a human donor in good health.

CDR3: CASSAGTGSGYTF. As DNA, the CDR3 is TGTGCCAGCAGCGCGGGAACAGGGAGCGGCTACACCTTC. The chain recombines TRBV7-3 with TRBJ1-2; a weak D match, TRBD1 (6 bases). The CDR3 runs 13 residues. Germline values: CDR1 SGHTA, CDR2 FQGTGA. Trimming cost V 5 bases and J 8 bases, with 15 bases left between them. Drawing the rest from reference TRBV7-3 and TRBJ1-2, the complete variable domain is GAGVSQTPSNKVTEKGKYVELRCDPISGHTALYWYRQSLGQGPEFLIYFQGTGAADDSGLPNDRFFAVRPEGSVSTLKIQRTERGDSAVYLCASSAGTGSGYTFGSGTRLTVV.